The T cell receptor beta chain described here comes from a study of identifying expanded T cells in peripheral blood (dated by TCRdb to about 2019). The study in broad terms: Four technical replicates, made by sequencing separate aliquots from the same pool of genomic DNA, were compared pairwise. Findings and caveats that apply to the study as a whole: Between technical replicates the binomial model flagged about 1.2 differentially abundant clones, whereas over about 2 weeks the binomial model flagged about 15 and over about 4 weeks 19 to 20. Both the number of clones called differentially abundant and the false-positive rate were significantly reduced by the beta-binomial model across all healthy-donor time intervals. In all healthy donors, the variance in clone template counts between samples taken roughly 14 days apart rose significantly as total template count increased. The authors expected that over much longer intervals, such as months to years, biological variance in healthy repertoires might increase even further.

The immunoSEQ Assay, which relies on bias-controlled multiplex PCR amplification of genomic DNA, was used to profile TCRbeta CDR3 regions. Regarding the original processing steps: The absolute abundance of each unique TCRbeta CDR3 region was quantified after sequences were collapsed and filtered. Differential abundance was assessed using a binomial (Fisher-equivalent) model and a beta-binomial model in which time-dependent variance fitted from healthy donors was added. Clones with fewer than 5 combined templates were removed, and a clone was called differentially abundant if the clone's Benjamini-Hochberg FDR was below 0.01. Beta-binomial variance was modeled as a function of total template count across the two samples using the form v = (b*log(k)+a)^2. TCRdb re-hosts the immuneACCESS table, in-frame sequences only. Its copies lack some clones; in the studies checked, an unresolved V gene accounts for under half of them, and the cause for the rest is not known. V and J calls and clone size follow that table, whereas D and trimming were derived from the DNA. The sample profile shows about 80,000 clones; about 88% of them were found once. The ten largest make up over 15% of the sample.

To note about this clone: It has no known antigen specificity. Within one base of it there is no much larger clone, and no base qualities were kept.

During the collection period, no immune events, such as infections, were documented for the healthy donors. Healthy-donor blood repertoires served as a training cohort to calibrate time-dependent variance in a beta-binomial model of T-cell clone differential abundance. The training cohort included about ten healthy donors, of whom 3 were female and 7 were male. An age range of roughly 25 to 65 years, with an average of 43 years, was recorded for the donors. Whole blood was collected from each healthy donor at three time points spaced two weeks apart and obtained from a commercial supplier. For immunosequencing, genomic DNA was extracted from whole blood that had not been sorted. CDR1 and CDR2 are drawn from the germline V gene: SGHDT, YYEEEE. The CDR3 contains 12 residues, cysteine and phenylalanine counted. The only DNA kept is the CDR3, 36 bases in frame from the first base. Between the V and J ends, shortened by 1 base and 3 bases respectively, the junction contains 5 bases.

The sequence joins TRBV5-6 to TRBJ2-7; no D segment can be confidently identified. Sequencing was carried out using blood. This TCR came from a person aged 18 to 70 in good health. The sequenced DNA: TGTGCCAGCAGCTTGTTAGACTACGAGCAGTACTTC. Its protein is CASSLLDYEQYF.